This T cell receptor beta chain was identified during a study of blood T cell repertoires in COVID-19. In assigning cohorts, the study relied on participant-reported clinical history. Sequenced by immunoSEQ multiplex PCR; TCRdb stores in-frame clones only, minus some. The table lists 390,000 or so clones, around 91% of them singletons, with 0.9% to 1.1% in the top ten. Trimming cost V 2 bases and J 0 bases; bases outside gene matches: 13. This CDR3 spans 19 amino acids. This chain connects TRBV5-7 to TRBJ1-1; 10 bases fit TRBD1. TRBV5-7 counts as an open reading frame of uncertain function. Sequenced input: PBMCs or T cells enriched from blood (not recorded which). The sequence was obtained from a man younger than 30 who had recovered from COVID-19. In DNA, the CDR3 is TGTGCCAGCAGCTTTGGGAGGGACAGGGGAAGGGTAATGAACACTGAAGCTTTCTTT. It specifies CASSFGRDRGRVMNTEAFF.